The 21 T cell receptor beta chains reported below all come from one sample, sequenced in a study of CD8 T cells in ankylosing spondylitis. What these receptors recognize is not known. Regarding the study as a whole: Within ankylosing spondylitis blood, a TCR beta motif made up of under 10 highly homologous variants appeared to be characteristic.

TCRdb independently ran MiXCR on the 5' RACE reads; one entry per CDR3 protein. The table shows roughly 670,000 distinct CDR3 sequences, with 15% to 20% occurring only once. Sample: blood, either unsorted or a sorted T cell fraction (not recorded which). The receptor source for this set is a male donor with ankylosing spondylitis.

This sequence joins TRBV12-3 or TRBV12-4 and TRBJ1-1, with D perhaps TRBD1 (5 bases). This CDR3 is 14 amino acids long. The V end lost 5 bases, the J end lost 8 bases, and 18 bases lay between the germline ends. The CDR3 reads CASSPLGTTSEAFF. The DNA for the CDR3 is TGTGCCAGCAGTCCGCTAGGGACGACCTCCGAAGCTTTCTTT.

V usage is TRBV28 and J usage is TRBJ2-7; 12 bases align to TRBD2. Germline CDR1 and CDR2: MDHEN and SYDVKM. The trim removed 6 bases at V and 6 bases at J, leaving 12 bases unmatched. The CDR3 contains 16 residues. CDR3 region: CASSPRLAGERGEQYF. In DNA form, the CDR3 reads TGTGCCAGCAGCCCCCGACTAGCGGGAGAGCGAGGCGAGCAGTACTTC.

V and J are TRBV5-5 and TRBJ2-1, with D possibly TRBD2 on 5 matching bases. The CDR3 spans 14 residues. Trimming removed 0 bases from V and 11 bases from J, with 15 bases in between. The germline CDR1 and CDR2 sequences are SGHKS and YYEKEE (reference sequence). The CDR3 loop is CASSLETNHWKQFF. The CDR3 DNA follows: TGTGCCAGCAGCTTGGAGACTAACCATTGGAAGCAGTTCTTC.

There are a few counts of this clonotype. This chain links TRBV9 with TRBJ2-2; 8 nucleotides agree with TRBD1. Germline-derived CDR1 and CDR2 are SGDLS and YYNGEE. The CDR3 length is 16 residues. With 0 bases clipped from V and 6 bases from J, the junction kept 7 bases outside the gene matches. The DNA of the CDR3 is TGTGCCAGCAGCGTAGCGCAGGGGGCCATCCCCGGGGAGCTGTTTTTT. It is translated as CASSVAQGAIPGELFF.

This chain connects TRBV25-1 to TRBJ2-1; tentatively, D is TRBD1 or TRBD2 (5 bases each). The length of the CDR3 is 17 residues. Trimming cost V 1 base and J 8 bases, with 21 bases left between them. Germline V gene data show CDR1 as MGHDK and CDR2 as SYGVNS. The CDR3 protein is CASSESRFASRVHEQFF. The DNA for the CDR3 is TGTGCCAGCAGTGAATCGCGGTTCGCTAGCAGGGTCCATGAGCAGTTCTTC.

This clonotype was seen only a few times. The V and J genes are TRBV12-3 or TRBV12-4 and TRBJ2-3, with D tentatively TRBD2 (5 bases). CDR3 length: 15 residues. V lost 3 bases and J lost 3, with 13 bases in between. CDR3 protein: CASSLDSLITDTQYF. Here the CDR3 DNA reads TGTGCCAGCAGTTTGGACTCCTTAATTACAGATACGCAGTATTTT.

J is TRBJ2-7 and V is TRBV11-2; D is unresolved. The CDR3 extends over 12 amino acids. V lost 5 bases and J 2 bases, leaving 7 bases between the germline ends. Germline V lookup: CDR1 SGHAT, CDR2 FQNNGV. This CDR3 is CASSNQAYEQYF. Written as DNA, the CDR3 is TGTGCCAGCAGCAACCAAGCCTACGAGCAGTACTTC.

This clonotype was detected a few times. This rearrangement joins TRBV4-3 to TRBJ2-7; 8 nucleotides align to TRBD1. The CDR3 is 15 residues long. The V gene end was trimmed by 1 base and the J gene end by 5 bases; junction bases not matched to a gene: 7. The V gene's germline CDR1 is LGHNA and CDR2 YSLEER. The CDR3 protein is CASSQVGQGINEQYF. The CDR3 bases are TGCGCCAGCAGCCAAGTCGGACAGGGTATCAACGAGCAGTACTTC.

This clonotype was seen repeatedly, ten times or more. The rearrangement links TRBV20-1 to TRBJ2-1, with 9 bases that match TRBD2. The V and J ends lost 5 bases and 8 bases, in that order; junction bases with no gene match: 22. Germline CDR1 reads DFQATT; CDR2 reads SNEGSKA (reference sequence). The CDR3 covers 18 residues. The CDR3 coding sequence is TGCAGTGCTGCACCGGCGGTTCGTAAGGCTAGCGGGATCGATGAGCAGTTCTTC. Translated, it gives CSAAPAVRKASGIDEQFF.

In its sample, this clonotype was seen many times. This chain connects TRBV12-3 or TRBV12-4 to TRBJ1-5; D may be TRBD1 (5 bases). The V end was cut by 6 bases, the J end by 7 bases, with 16 bases between. CDR3 length equals 14 residues. The chain's CDR3 is CASRKPGSGQPQHF. As DNA, the CDR3 is TGTGCCAGCAGAAAACCAGGGTCAGGGCAGCCCCAGCATTTT.

This sequence joins TRBV6-2 or TRBV6-3 and TRBJ1-1; maybe TRBD1 (5 bases). CDR1 MNHEY and CDR2 SVGEGT come from the germline V gene. Trimming removed 6 bases from V and 1 base from J, with 12 bases in between. This CDR3 contains 14 residues. DNA for the CDR3: TGTGCCAGCAGGAAAATTACAGGGAACACTGAAGCTTTCTTT. Translated: CASRKITGNTEAFF.

The chain has TRBV7-8 and TRBJ2-5, with 7 positions matching TRBD1. CDR1 is SGHVS and CDR2 is FQNEAQ in the germline V gene. The J segment lost 2 bases and the V segment lost 4 bases, leaving 10 bases of the junction unmatched. This CDR3 contains 16 residues. This chain's CDR3 is CASSSGTVWGQETQYF. Here the CDR3 DNA reads TGTGCCAGCAGCTCCGGGACAGTTTGGGGACAAGAGACCCAGTACTTC.

This rearrangement joins TRBV30 to TRBJ2-5; D perhaps matches TRBD2 (6 bases). Trimming cost V 5 bases and J 3 bases, with 13 bases left between them. This CDR3 region has 13 residues. Germline CDR1 is GTSNPN and CDR2 is SVGIG (reference sequence). CDR3: CAWWAGRKETQYF. The CDR3 region has the DNA TGTGCCTGGTGGGCAGGGAGGAAAGAGACCCAGTACTTC. The entire variable domain, with the rest obtained from reference TRBV30 and TRBJ2-5, is as follows: SQTIHQWPATLVQPVGSPLSLECTVEGTSNPNLYWYRQAAGRGLQLLFYSVGIGQISSEVPQNLSASRPQDRQFILSSKKLLLSDSGFYLCAWWAGRKETQYFGPGTRLLVL.

The chain carries TRBV4-3 and TRBJ2-2; TRBD2 matches 7 bases. CDR3 size: 15 residues. Per the germline V gene, CDR1 is LGHNA and CDR2 is YSLEER. J lost 4 bases, V lost 3 bases, and 5 bases had no gene match. The CDR3 DNA follows: TGCGCCAGCAGCCAGGGCGGGAGTGTCACCGGGGAGCTGTTTTTT. It encodes CASSQGGSVTGELFF.

This clonotype turned up a few times. The rearrangement uses TRBV6-1 and TRBJ2-7; TRBD1 matches 10 bases. The germline V gene encodes CDR1 MNHNS and CDR2 SASEGT. The CDR3 is made up of 14 amino acids. The junction had 9 bases not matched to a gene; V was cut back by 6 bases and J by 7 bases. As DNA, the CDR3 is TGTGCCAGCAGGCGGGACAGGGGCTTCCGGGAGCAGTACTTC. Residues: CASRRDRGFREQYF.

The chain is built from TRBV18 and TRBJ2-5; weak D call: TRBD2 (6 bases). V lost 3 bases and J lost 4, with 18 bases in between. The CDR3 runs 16 residues. CDR1 and CDR2 from the germline V gene are KGHSH and LQKENI. The CDR3 region has the DNA TGTGCCAGCTCACCCCCGATGGGGGGAGAGAGAGAGACCCAGTACTTC. It translates to CASSPPMGGERETQYF.

The table lists this clonotype with a few counts. The J gene is TRBJ2-2, the V gene TRBV11-1, with D possibly matching TRBD2 (6 bases). V was trimmed by 5 bases and J by 3 bases, leaving 22 bases between them. Germline loops: CDR1 SGHAT, CDR2 FQDESV (reference sequence). The CDR3 is 18 residues long. This CDR3 reads CASSLGRFRDSDTGELFF. CDR3 nucleotides: TGTGCCAGCAGCCTAGGGAGGTTCCGGGACTCGGACACCGGGGAGCTGTTTTTT.

The J gene is TRBJ1-1, the V gene TRBV7-9; the D gene is possibly TRBD1 (6 bases). Per the germline V gene, CDR1 is SEHNR and CDR2 is FQNEAQ (reference sequence). This CDR3 comprises 12 residues. Trimming took 5 bases from V and 10 from J, leaving 14 bases between them. DNA for the CDR3: TGTGCCAGCAGCCAAACAGGGTACGGAGCTTTCTTT. Translating gives CASSQTGYGAFF.

The chain has TRBV28 and TRBJ2-7; 11 nucleotides align to TRBD2. Germline assignment: CDR1 MDHEN and CDR2 SYDVKM. V lost 1 base and J lost 0; bases outside the gene matches: 5. The CDR3 runs 17 residues. CDR3 sequence reads: CASSLLALAGVSYEQYF. CDR3 sequence (DNA): TGTGCCAGCAGTTTATTGGCACTAGCGGGAGTCTCCTACGAGCAGTACTTC.

The chain recombines TRBV4-1 with TRBJ2-7; weak D call: TRBD2 (5 bases). The V and J ends lost 4 bases and 2 bases respectively, with 15 bases between them. The germline V gene encodes CDR1 MGHRA and CDR2 YSYEKL. The CDR3 sequence is 15 residues long. Here the CDR3 DNA reads TGCGCCAGCAGCCGTGGGAGTGGCGACCCCTACGAGCAGTACTTC. Its translation: CASSRGSGDPYEQYF.

The rearrangement joins TRBV20-1 to TRBJ2-3; D unresolved. CDR1 is DFQATT and CDR2 is SNEGSKA in the germline V gene (reference sequence). Trimming cost V 6 bases and J 1 base, with 11 bases left between them. This CDR3 region has 13 residues. In DNA form, the CDR3 reads TGCAGTGCACCCGACGGACGCACAGATACGCAGTATTTT. Its translation is CSAPDGRTDTQYF.